A single sample gave rise to the 15 T cell receptor beta chains below, sequenced in a study of tumor-infiltrating lymphocytes in oesophageal squamous cell carcinoma. TCRdb reanalysed the PCR reads using MiXCR and keeps one entry per CDR3 protein. This sample has almost 20,000 distinct CDR3 sequences, with around 38% found just once. What was sequenced was blood. The source is a male donor with esophageal squamous cell carcinoma.

This clonotype qualifies as medium-sized. V usage is TRBV7-9 and J usage is TRBJ2-1, with D maybe TRBD2 (5 bases). V was shortened by 4 bases and J by 4 bases, with 14 bases between the two germline ends. The CDR3 length is 15 residues. Germline V gene lookup returns CDR1 SEHNR and CDR2 FQNEAQ (reference sequence). The CDR3 loop is CASSSGRVRYNEQFF. DNA of the CDR3: TGTGCCAGCAGCTCCGGGCGGGTCAGGTACAATGAGCAGTTCTTC.

This clonotype was detected only a few times. The chain couples TRBV6-6 to TRBJ2-3; weak D call: TRBD1 (6 bases). CDR1 is MNHNY and CDR2 is SVGAGI in the germline V gene (reference sequence). V lost 2 bases and J lost 14, with 23 bases in between. The CDR3 covers 15 residues. CDR3 sequence: CASSYLGRGTGELYF. In nucleotides, the CDR3 is TGTGCCAGCAGTTACCTGGGTAGGGGGACCGGGGAGCTGTATTTT.

This clonotype was picked up one time. The CDR3 DNA reads as TGTGCCAGCAGAAAGGACCCCTCACGACAAGAGACCCAGTACTTC. This encodes CASRKDPSRQETQYF. The chain joins TRBV7-2 to TRBJ2-5, with D unresolved. V lost 6 bases and J 2 bases, leaving 16 bases between the germline ends. Germline CDR1 reads SGHTA; CDR2 reads FQGNSA. The CDR3 runs 15 residues.

This chain uses TRBV6-1 with TRBJ2-1, with TRBD2 matching 7 bases. J was trimmed by 12 bases and V by 5 bases; bases with no gene match: 16. The CDR3 is 15 residues long. The germline gives CDR1 MNHNS, CDR2 SASEGT. The CDR3 sequence: CASSRLAANTDTQFF. The CDR3 bases are TGTGCCAGCAGTCGACTAGCTGCTAACACAGATACGCAGTTCTTC.

As for this clonotype: Given a much more abundant clone one base away, this may be a read error. CDR3 DNA: TGTGACAGCAGTGAAGCCCATGGCAGCTACTATGGCTACACCTTC. Its protein product is CDSSEAHGSYYGYTF. The J gene is TRBJ1-2, the V gene TRBV2; D is uncertain. The CDR3 runs 15 residues. Germline CDR1 and CDR2: SNHLY and FYNNEI.

The CDR3 DNA reads as TGTGCCAGCAGCTTATGGGCAGGGGGACAAGAGACCCAGTACTTC. Its translation: CASSLWAGGQETQYF. The chain uses TRBV7-2 and TRBJ2-5; 7 nucleotides agree with TRBD1. Germline lookup yields CDR1 SGHTA and CDR2 FQGNSA. Losses at the gene ends were 2 bases for V and 2 bases for J; bases not matched to a gene: 5. This CDR3 spans 15 amino acids. The whole variable domain, remainder taken from reference TRBV7-2 and TRBJ2-5, is GAGVSQSPSNKVTEKGKDVELRCDPISGHTALYWYRQSLGQGLEFLIYFQGNSAPDKSGLPSDRFSAERTGGSVSTLTIQRTQQEDSAVYLCASSLWAGGQETQYFGPGTRLLVL.

The chain recombines TRBV6-1 with TRBJ2-3, with unresolved D. Between the trimmed V and J ends, which lost 1 base and 0 bases, there was a span of 14 bases. This CDR3 has 17 residues. The germline V gene has CDR1 MNHNS and CDR2 SASEGT. The CDR3 DNA reads TGTGCCAGCAGTGAAGAACCAACCTCCAGTAGCACAGATACGCAGTATTTT. Encoded protein: CASSEEPTSSSTDTQYF.

The chain carries TRBV18 and TRBJ2-7, with D perhaps TRBD2 (5 bases). The J call may be wrong; the DNA end is better matched by TRBJ2-1. The CDR3 length is 13 residues. Germline-derived CDR1 and CDR2 are KGHSH and LQKENI. CDR3 protein: CATSRDSPYEQFF. In nucleotides, the CDR3 is TGTGCCACGAGCCGGGATTCACCCTACGAGCAGTTCTTC.

The chain links TRBV7-4 to TRBJ1-2; 7 bases fit TRBD1. CDR1 SGHVT and CDR2 SQSDAQ come from the germline V gene. This CDR3 has 15 residues. J was trimmed by 3 bases and V by 2 bases; bases with no gene match: 6. The CDR3 loop is CASSLFRQGDYGYTF. CDR3 DNA: TGTGCCAGCAGCTTATTTCGACAGGGTGACTATGGCTACACCTTC.

This clonotype was detected many times. The chain's CDR3 is CSAKTPEGDTQYF. The CDR3 region has the DNA TGCAGTGCTAAGACTCCCGAAGGCGATACGCAGTATTTT. The V call is TRBV20-1, the J call TRBJ2-3; D not certain. The CDR3 extends over 13 amino acids. V shed 4 bases and J shed 6 bases, with 14 bases lying between them. Germline V CDR1 and CDR2: DFQATT, SNEGSKA (reference sequence).

This sequence joins TRBV7-3 and TRBJ2-4, with 11 bases aligning to TRBD2. TRBJ2-1 explains the end of the DNA better; the J call may be wrong. Germline CDR1 and CDR2: SGHTA and FQGTGA. The CDR3 is made up of 15 amino acids. CDR3 loop: CASSYGLAGYNEQFF. In DNA form, the CDR3 reads TGTGCCAGCAGCTACGGACTAGCGGGTTACAATGAGCAGTTCTTC.

This clonotype has at least ten counts. Given a much more abundant clone one base away, this may be a read error. The V and J genes are TRBV7-2 and TRBJ2-7; D remains ambiguous. V was trimmed by 5 bases and J by 7 bases, leaving 21 bases between them. The CDR3 consists of 15 residues. Germline V gene lookup returns CDR1 SGHTA and CDR2 FQGNSA. In DNA form, the CDR3 reads TGTGCCAGCAGCCCAGACTCGACCAACTACAATGAGCAGTACTTC. Translation: CASSPDSTNYNEQYF.

This clonotype is classed as medium-sized (0.01 to 0.1%). The V gene is TRBV10-2, the J gene TRBJ2-1; TRBD2 agrees at 16 bases. Germline V gene sequence: CDR1 WSHSY, CDR2 SAAADI. This CDR3 comprises 17 residues. The ends lost 6 bases at V and 7 bases at J; junction bases unmatched: 9. CDR3 in amino acids: CASRKGLAGGFQNEQFF. CDR3 DNA: TGCGCCAGCAGGAAGGGACTAGCGGGGGGGTTCCAAAATGAGCAGTTCTTC.

Within the sample, this clonotype is medium-sized (0.01 to 0.1%). The chain combines TRBV11-2 with TRBJ2-1; D gene unclear. Germline CDR1 and CDR2: SGHAT and FQNNGV. This CDR3 has 14 residues. Between the trimmed V and J ends, which lost 1 base and 5 bases, there was a span of 9 bases. The CDR3 DNA sequence: TGTGCCAGCAGCTTAGGTAGCAGCGACAATGAGCAGTTCTTC. This translates into CASSLGSSDNEQFF.

This clonotype was observed a handful of times. This chain connects TRBV7-9 to TRBJ2-7, with 9 bases that match TRBD2. J gave up 7 bases and V 5 bases, and 18 bases lay outside the gene matches. The germline V gene has CDR1 SEHNR and CDR2 FQNEAQ (reference sequence). The CDR3 sequence is 17 residues long. The CDR3 here is CASSPAASGIFWNEQYF. CDR3 coding DNA: TGTGCCAGCAGCCCAGCAGCTAGCGGGATCTTCTGGAATGAGCAGTACTTC.